This passage covers 17 T cell receptor beta chains from one sample sequenced in a study of blood T cell repertoires in COVID-19. Repertoires were generated with immunoSEQ multiplex PCR, while TCRdb's copy carries only in-frame clones and drops some. The sample records around 290,000 clones, around 86% being singletons. The source material was PBMCs or T cells enriched from blood (not recorded which). Every receptor here comes from a woman in her thirties or forties who had recovered from COVID-19.

The V call is TRBV5-4, the J call TRBJ1-1; D is undetermined. The CDR3 runs 15 residues. V gave up 2 bases and J gave up 4 bases, with 15 bases separating them. The germline gives CDR1 SGHNT, CDR2 YYREEE (reference sequence). DNA of the CDR3: TGTGCCAGCAGCTTACAGTCTTCTCTGGGCACTGAAGCTTTCTTT. Encoded protein: CASSLQSSLGTEAFF.

The rearrangement links TRBV2 to TRBJ1-5; D unresolved. Trimming stripped 7 bases from V and 2 bases from J, with 12 bases between. The germline V gene encodes CDR1 SNHLY and CDR2 FYNNEI. This CDR3 contains 14 residues. DNA for the CDR3: TGTGCCAGCAAACAAGTTTATGGCAATCAGCCCCAGCATTTT. Amino acids: CASKQVYGNQPQHF.

The chain is built from TRBV9 and TRBJ2-7; TRBD1 matches 7 bases. The CDR3 contains 13 residues. The V segment lost 3 bases and the J segment 4 bases; nucleotides outside the gene matches: 4. The germline V gene has CDR1 SGDLS and CDR2 YYNGEE. The CDR3 coding sequence is TGTGCCAGCAGCGCATCACAGGGGTACGAGCAGTACTTC. It specifies CASSASQGYEQYF.

V is TRBV9 and J is TRBJ1-6; D uncertain. The CDR3 spans 17 residues. Germline V CDR1 and CDR2: SGDLS, YYNGEE. The germline V and J ends were trimmed by 4 bases and 0 bases, with 14 bases remaining between them. The CDR3 is CASSPTLESSYNSPLHF. In DNA form, the CDR3 reads TGTGCCAGCAGCCCCACTCTCGAGAGCTCCTATAATTCACCCCTCCACTTT. The whole variable domain, filled in from reference TRBV9 and TRBJ1-6, reads DSGVTQTPKHLITATGQRVTLRCSPRSGDLSVYWYQQSLDQGLQFLIQYYNGEERAKGNILERFSAQQFPDLHSELNLSSLELGDSALYFCASSPTLESSYNSPLHFGNGTRLTVT.

This chain uses TRBV12-5 with TRBJ1-3; D ambiguous. V lost 2 bases, J lost 7 bases, and 12 bases lay in between. The CDR3 is 14 amino acids. CDR1 LGHNT and CDR2 FRNRAP come from the germline V gene. In DNA, the CDR3 is TGTGCTAGTGGTTTGTCAGGAGGCGGTAACACCATATATTTT. Amino acids: CASGLSGGGNTIYF. The complete variable domain, with remaining parts taken from reference TRBV12-5 and TRBJ1-3, reads DARVTQTPRHKVTEMGQEVTMRCQPILGHNTVFWYRQTMMQGLELLAYFRNRAPLDDSGMPKDRFSAEMPDATLATLKIQPSEPRDSAVYFCASGLSGGGNTIYFGEGSWLTVV.

The chain employs TRBV11-2 and TRBJ2-1; TRBD1 is a possible D gene (5 bases). Looked up from germline, CDR1 is SGHAT and CDR2 is FQNNGV. V lost 5 bases, J lost 3 bases, and 17 bases lay in between. CDR3 length: 16 residues. The CDR3 region has the DNA TGTGCCAGCAGCCCACCCACCGCGACAGTCTACAATGAGCAGTTCTTC. Its protein is CASSPPTATVYNEQFF.

The CDR3 sequence is CASSLVLAVNEQFF. The DNA for the CDR3 is TGTGCCAGCAGCTTAGTTTTAGCGGTGAATGAGCAGTTCTTC. The chain recombines TRBV7-2 with TRBJ2-1; D may be TRBD2 (6 bases). The CDR3 runs 14 residues. CDR1 and CDR2 (germline): SGHTA, FQGNSA. Trimming stripped 1 base from V and 7 bases from J, with 11 bases between.

This clone was counted a single time. The chain is built from TRBV29-1 and TRBJ1-1; a weak D match, TRBD1 (6 bases). The length of the CDR3 is 13 residues. Germline CDR1 is SQVTM and CDR2 is ANQGSEA. V dropped 5 bases and J dropped 6 bases, with 16 bases sitting between them. The CDR3 DNA reads as TGCAGCGTTCAGGGGCTCGAGGGACCTGAAGCTTTCTTT. Protein: CSVQGLEGPEAFF.

This chain joins TRBV5-1 and TRBJ2-7, with 9 bases fitting TRBD2. The CDR3 has 15 amino acids. The V segment lost 3 bases and the J segment 7 bases; nucleotides outside the gene matches: 11. The germline gives CDR1 SGHRS, CDR2 YFSETQ. The CDR3: CASSSLTSGAGEQYF. Written as DNA, the CDR3 is TGCGCCAGCAGCTCACTGACTAGCGGAGCGGGGGAGCAGTACTTC.

This sequence joins TRBV19 and TRBJ2-1; 10 nucleotides line up with TRBD1. Germline CDR1 is LNHDA and CDR2 is SQIVND (reference sequence). The CDR3 has 15 residues. Losses at the gene ends were 3 bases for V and 6 bases for J; bases not matched to a gene: 5. CDR3 bases: TGTGCCAGTAGTATGGGCGGGACAGGGGCCAATGAGCAGTTCTTC. Its protein is CASSMGGTGANEQFF.

Turning to this clone: One end of the junction fails to match germline, which may point to a read error. J is TRBJ2-1 and V is TRBV7-7; 10 bases line up with TRBD2. The germline V gene encodes CDR1 SSHAT and CDR2 FNYEAQ (reference sequence). The CDR3 has 18 residues. The CDR3 coding sequence is TGTGCTAGCAGCTTAAACATGGGTAGCGGGGGGTCCTACAATGAGCAGTTCTTC. Amino acid sequence: CASSLNMGSGGSYNEQFF.

The gene calls are TRBV3-1 (or the pseudogene TRBV3-2) and TRBJ2-5; TRBD2 matches 7 bases. CDR1 is LGHDT, CDR2 YNNKEL, per germline (reference sequence). There are 16 residues in the CDR3. V dropped 4 bases and J dropped 2; count of bases not matched to a gene: 10. CDR3 sequence reads: CASSRTVLAEQETQYF. CDR3 coding DNA: TGTGCCAGCAGCCGTACCGTCCTAGCGGAACAAGAGACCCAGTACTTC.

The chain is built from TRBV7-2 and TRBJ2-6; 7 bases match TRBD2. The V gene's germline CDR1 is SGHTA and CDR2 FQGNSA. After removal of 3 bases from V and 2 bases from J, the junction contained 1 base not matched to a gene. This CDR3 has 15 amino acids. Written as DNA, the CDR3 is TGTGCCAGCAGCTTTGGGGGGGCTGGGGCCAACGTCCTGACTTTC. Encoded protein: CASSFGGAGANVLTF.

The V and J genes are TRBV2 and TRBJ2-1, with no clear D. The germline V gene encodes CDR1 SNHLY and CDR2 FYNNEI. Trimming left V 8 bases short and J 6 bases short, with 17 bases between. This CDR3 has 14 amino acids. The DNA of the CDR3 is TGTGCCAGCTTCGGCGGAAGAGGCGGCAATGAGCAGTTCTTC. Translation gives CASFGGRGGNEQFF.

The chain couples TRBV5-4 to TRBJ1-5; 7 bases line up with TRBD1. Per the germline V gene, CDR1 is SGHNT and CDR2 is YYREEE (reference sequence). The CDR3 consists of 14 residues. V was pared by 2 bases and J by 7 bases, with 6 bases of the junction left unmatched. The CDR3 sequence is CASSLQGFGQPQHF. The CDR3 nucleotides read TGTGCCAGCAGCTTACAGGGGTTCGGGCAGCCCCAGCATTTT. Based on the CDR3 plus reference TRBV5-4 and TRBJ1-5, the full variable domain is ETGVTQSPTHLIKTRGQQVTLRCSSQSGHNTVSWYQQALGQGPQFIFQYYREEENGRGNFPPRFSGLQFPNYSSELNVNALELDDSALYLCASSLQGFGQPQHFGDGTRLSIL.

The rearrangement uses TRBV5-1 and TRBJ2-1; tentatively, D is TRBD2 (6 bases). This CDR3 has 17 amino acids. CDR1 is SGHRS, CDR2 YFSETQ, per germline. V lost 3 bases, J lost 3 bases, and 19 bases lay in between. CDR3 region: CASSYSSGSPGYNEQFF. CDR3 sequence (DNA): TGCGCCAGCAGCTACAGCTCCGGGAGCCCCGGCTACAATGAGCAGTTCTTC.

This clone was found once. The J gene is TRBJ2-5, the V gene TRBV2; perhaps TRBD2 as D (6 bases). The CDR3 extends over 12 amino acids. With 8 bases removed from V and 9 bases from J, the gap between germline ends came to 16 bases. CDR1 and CDR2 (germline): SNHLY, FYNNEI. CDR3 bases: TGTGCCAGCCGGGGGAGATCCTCCGCCCAGTACTTC. Residues: CASRGRSSAQYF.